A selection of T cell receptor beta chains follows, all from one sample in a study of blood T cell repertoires in COVID-19. This table comes from immunoSEQ multiplex PCR, and its TCRdb copy is limited to in-frame clones, with some not included. The table has 200,000 to 300,000 clones, about 90% seen once. Sequencing used peripheral blood. The origin of the receptors is a woman in her 40s who had recovered from COVID-19. The CDR3 runs from the conserved cysteine through the conserved F or W. D genes are given only for firm matches. Rows give clone size only sometimes, using once, few, many, or a class for an expanded clone.

d_call,v_call,clone_size,cdr3_length,j_call,cdr3_nt,cdr3_aa
-,TRBV5-4,-,16,TRBJ2-5,TGTGCCAGCAGCTTGGCGAAGCAGGGGTCCGGACTGGCCCAGTACTTC,CASSLAKQGSGLAQYF
-,TRBV14,once,18,TRBJ2-2,TGTGCCAGCAGCCAAGAAGGAGGTCCCCACTTAACCACCGGGGAGCTGTTTTTT,CASSQEGGPHLTTGELFF
-,TRBV29-1,-,14,TRBJ1-3,TGCAGCGTTGACCGTTCTCTAGGTGGAAACACCATATATTTT,CSVDRSLGGNTIYF
-,TRBV5-1,-,13,TRBJ2-1,TGCGCCAGCAGCTTCGCTCCAGGGGCTGGTCAGTTCTTC,CASSFAPGAGQFF
-,TRBV15,once,12,TRBJ1-2,TGTGCCACCAGCCAGGCCGGCTATGGCTACACCTTC,CATSQAGYGYTF
-,TRBV7-9,-,15,TRBJ2-7,TGTGCCAGCAGCCGGACGGCAGGGGTCTCCTACGAGCAGTACTTC,CASSRTAGVSYEQYF
-,TRBV7-3,-,13,TRBJ2-3,TGTGCCAGCAGCTTATTCCAGTCAGATACGCAGTATTTT,CASSLFQSDTQYF
TRBD2,TRBV25-1,-,16,TRBJ2-5,TGTGCCAGCAGTGAGGGTAGCGGGGGGGCCGGCGAGACCCAGTACTTC,CASSEGSGGAGETQYF
-,TRBV29-1,-,16,TRBJ2-6,TGCAGCGTTGTGGCAGGGGCCAAATCTGGGGCCAACGTCCTGACTTTC,CSVVAGAKSGANVLTF
TRBD1,TRBV5-1,-,14,TRBJ1-2,TGCGCCAGCAGCCACAGACAGGGGGCGATGGGCTACACCTTC,CASSHRQGAMGYTF
-,TRBV18,-,15,TRBJ1-3,TGTGCCAGCTCAACGGGGGTAATCTCTGGAAACACCATATATTTT,CASSTGVISGNTIYF
TRBD2,TRBV27,-,16,TRBJ2-2,TGTGCCAGCAGTTTAGGGCGGGGGGACGCCACCGGGGAGCTGTTTTTT,CASSLGRGDATGELFF
-,TRBV6-5,once,14,TRBJ2-7,TGTGCCAGCAGTCTAATTGACGGAGACTACGAGCAGTACTTC,CASSLIDGDYEQYF
-,TRBV5-1,-,13,TRBJ2-7,TGCGCCAGCAGCTTGGTGGGGGCGGGCGAGCAGTACTTC,CASSLVGAGEQYF
-,TRBV2,-,15,TRBJ1-2,TGTGCCAGCGACCCAATCACAGGAGAAGGAGCTGGCTACACCTTC,CASDPITGEGAGYTF
-,TRBV15,-,16,TRBJ1-1,TGTGCCACCAGCAGAGCCATTGGCCCACCCGAAACTGAAGCTTTCTTT,CATSRAIGPPETEAFF
-,TRBV6-6,few,13,TRBJ1-5,TGTGCCAGCAGTTACCCGGGCGGGGGGCCCCAGCATTTT,CASSYPGGGPQHF
TRBD2,TRBV18,-,13,TRBJ2-7,TGTGCCAGCTCGAAGCAAGCGGGGTACGAGCAGTACTTC,CASSKQAGYEQYF
-,TRBV27,-,14,TRBJ2-7,TGTGCCAGCAGTCTCTGGGGCGGTTCCTACGAGCAGTACTTC,CASSLWGGSYEQYF
-,TRBV7-9,-,16,TRBJ2-1,TGTGCCAGCAGCTTAGCGGGAACTAGACCTTACAATGAGCAGTTCTTC,CASSLAGTRPYNEQFF
-,TRBV25-1,-,14,TRBJ1-2,TGTGCCAGCAGTGAATCGTGGGGGGACTATGGCTACACCTTC,CASSESWGDYGYTF
-,TRBV4-1,-,14,TRBJ1-5,TGCGCCAGCAGCCAAGGACAGCGGGGGCAGCCCCAGCATTTT,CASSQGQRGQPQHF
-,TRBV27,-,13,TRBJ2-4,TGTGCCAGCAGTTTAGGTAATCCAGGAACTCAGTACTTC,CASSLGNPGTQYF
-,TRBV3-1/TRBV3-2,-,14,TRBJ1-5,TGTGCCAGCAGCCAAGGAGGGGCCGCGGGACCCCAGCATTTT,CASSQGGAAGPQHF
TRBD2,TRBV29-1,-,16,TRBJ2-7,TGCAGCGTTGAGGGGACTAGCGGGGGTTCATCCTACGAGCAGTACTTC,CSVEGTSGGSSYEQYF
-,TRBV5-6,once,14,TRBJ1-1,TGTGCCAGCAGCTTGGCGGGGAGGGACACTGAAGCTTTCTTT,CASSLAGRDTEAFF
TRBD1,TRBV12-5,-,14,TRBJ1-5,TGTGCTAGTGGAGGTGGACAGGGAGTCCAGCCCCAGCATTTT,CASGGGQGVQPQHF
TRBD1,TRBV7-6,-,14,TRBJ1-1,TGTGCCAGCAGCTTACAGGGGGCGGACACTGAAGCTTTCTTT,CASSLQGADTEAFF
TRBD1,TRBV28,-,15,TRBJ1-2,TGTGCCAGCAGTTCGTGGACAGGGGGCGGATATGGCTACACCTTC,CASSSWTGGGYGYTF
-,TRBV7-9,-,13,TRBJ2-7,TGTGCCAGTCGAGACAGGTCCCTAGGCGAGCAGTACTTC,CASRDRSLGEQYF
TRBD2,TRBV5-8,-,15,TRBJ2-3,TGTGCCAGCAGCTTGGGTAGCGGGGCAGCGGATACGCAGTATTTT,CASSLGSGAADTQYF
-,TRBV4-1,-,17,TRBJ2-3,TGCGCCAGCAGCCCAGGGACTCTAGCTCGGGCCACAGATACGCAGTATTTT,CASSPGTLARATDTQYF
TRBD1,TRBV7-2,-,15,TRBJ1-3,TGTGCCAGCAGCTTCCGACAGGGTACTGGAAACACCATATATTTT,CASSFRQGTGNTIYF
-,TRBV6-5,once,15,TRBJ2-5,TGTGCCAGCAGTTACTCGATGTCCCACTCGCGGACCCAGTACTTC,CASSYSMSHSRTQYF
-,TRBV7-8,-,17,TRBJ1-5,TGTGCCAGCAGCTTAGGGAGGGGTCCTGCTGTGGATCAGCCCCAGCATTTT,CASSLGRGPAVDQPQHF
TRBD1,TRBV16,-,15,TRBJ1-2,TGTGCCAGCAGCCCTTGGGACAGCGAAACCTATGGCTACACCTTC,CASSPWDSETYGYTF
TRBD1,TRBV29-1,-,14,TRBJ2-5,TGCAGCGCTGGGGACAGTTATATGCAAGAGACCCAGTACTTC,CSAGDSYMQETQYF
-,TRBV5-1,-,17,TRBJ1-6,TGCGCCAGCAGCTTGGAAATAACGGGATTCATAAATTCACCCCTCCACTTT,CASSLEITGFINSPLHF
TRBD1,TRBV5-1,-,18,TRBJ2-6,TGCGCCAGCAGCCCCCGGACAGGGTCCTACTCTGGGGCCAACGTCCTGACTTTC,CASSPRTGSYSGANVLTF
-,TRBV5-5,-,15,TRBJ2-5,TGTGCCAGCAGCACCGCCGATAGGGACAACCCGACCCAGTACTTC,CASSTADRDNPTQYF